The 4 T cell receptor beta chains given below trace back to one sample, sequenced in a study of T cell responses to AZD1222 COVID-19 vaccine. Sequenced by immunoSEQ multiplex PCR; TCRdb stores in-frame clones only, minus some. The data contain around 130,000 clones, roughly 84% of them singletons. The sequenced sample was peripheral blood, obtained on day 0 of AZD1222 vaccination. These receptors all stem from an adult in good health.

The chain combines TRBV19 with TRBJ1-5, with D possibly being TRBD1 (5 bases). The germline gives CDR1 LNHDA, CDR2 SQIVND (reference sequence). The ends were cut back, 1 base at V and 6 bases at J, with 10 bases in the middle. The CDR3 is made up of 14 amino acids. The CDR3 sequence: CASSIVGVGQPQHF. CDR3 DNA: TGTGCCAGTAGTATAGTGGGGGTGGGTCAGCCCCAGCATTTT.

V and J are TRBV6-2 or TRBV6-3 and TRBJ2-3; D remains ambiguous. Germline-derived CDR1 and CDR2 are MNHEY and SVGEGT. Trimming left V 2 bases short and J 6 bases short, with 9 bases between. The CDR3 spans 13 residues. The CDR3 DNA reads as TGTGCCAGCAGTTACAGCGCTGCGGATACGCAGTATTTT. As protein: CASSYSAADTQYF.

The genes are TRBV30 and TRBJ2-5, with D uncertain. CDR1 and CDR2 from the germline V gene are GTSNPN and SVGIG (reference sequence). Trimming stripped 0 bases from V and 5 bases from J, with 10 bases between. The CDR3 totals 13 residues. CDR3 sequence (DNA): TGTGCCTGGAGTGTAAGAGGTCCCGAGACCCAGTACTTC. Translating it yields CAWSVRGPETQYF.

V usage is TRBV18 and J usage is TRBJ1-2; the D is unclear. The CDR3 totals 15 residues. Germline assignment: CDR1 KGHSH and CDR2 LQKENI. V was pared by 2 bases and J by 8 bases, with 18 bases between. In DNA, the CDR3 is TGTGCCAGCTCACCAGGATCGGACCGCGCTAGGGGCTACACCTTC. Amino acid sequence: CASSPGSDRARGYTF.